The entry below gives a single TCR beta chain sequence along with its context. Its cognate antigen is unknown. TCR beta CDR3 amplification used RNA transcripts. An initial RT-PCR round employing HTBI primers preceded a second-round multiplex PCR. MiXCR, run by TCRdb on the multiplex PCR reads, gives a single entry per CDR3 protein. The table shows about 590,000 distinct CDR3 sequences, with 35% to 45% occurring only once. This record comes from a study of Graves' ophthalmopathy and Graves' hyperthyroidism. Broader study findings: In predicting ophthalmopathy progression, the model reached around 66% sensitivity and 72.22% specificity. In blood appeared most of the expanded thyroid clonotypes whose frequency exceeded 0.001.

Pregnancy or lactation, uncontrolled infections and other autoimmune diseases were grounds for excluding patients. This sequence originates from an adult man with Graves' hyperthyroidism. The sequenced sample was peripheral blood or thyroid tissue (not recorded which).

The CDR3 DNA follows: TGCAGCGTTGAAATGGGCAGGGGCACCGGGGAGCTGTTTTTT. Translating it yields CSVEMGRGTGELFF. The V gene is TRBV29-1, the J gene TRBJ2-2; weak D call: TRBD1 (6 bases). Germline CDR1 and CDR2: SQVTM and ANQGSEA. The CDR3 sequence is 14 residues long. Trimming took off 2 bases at V and 4 bases at J, with 11 bases between the two ends.